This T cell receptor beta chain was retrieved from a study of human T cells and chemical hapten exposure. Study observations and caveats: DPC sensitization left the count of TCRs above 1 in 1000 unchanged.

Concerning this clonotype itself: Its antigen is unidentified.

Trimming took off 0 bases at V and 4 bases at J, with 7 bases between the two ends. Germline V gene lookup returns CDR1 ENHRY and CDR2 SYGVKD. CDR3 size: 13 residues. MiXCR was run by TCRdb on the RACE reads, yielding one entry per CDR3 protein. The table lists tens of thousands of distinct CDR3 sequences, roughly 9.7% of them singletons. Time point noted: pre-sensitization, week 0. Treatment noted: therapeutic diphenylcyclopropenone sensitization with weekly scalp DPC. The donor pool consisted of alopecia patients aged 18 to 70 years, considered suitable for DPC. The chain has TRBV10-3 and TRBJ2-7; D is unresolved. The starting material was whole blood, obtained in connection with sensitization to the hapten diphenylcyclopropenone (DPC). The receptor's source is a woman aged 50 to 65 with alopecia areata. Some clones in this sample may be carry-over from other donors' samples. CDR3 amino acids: CAISESNRYEQYF. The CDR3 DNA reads TGTGCCATCAGTGAGTCGAATAGGTACGAGCAGTACTTC.